The 30 T cell receptor beta chains below all came from one sample that was sequenced in a study of cytomegalovirus exposure and HLA in healthy donors (dated by TCRdb to 2015 to 2018). The library was produced with the immunoSEQ multiplex PCR assay. A mixture of 60 forward primers for TCR Vbeta segments and 13 reverse primers for TCR Jbeta segments was used in the multiplex PCR. TCRdb provides this immuneACCESS table in a form limited to in-frame rearrangements. Some clones are lacking; in checked studies, under half of them reflect an unresolved V gene, and why the rest are absent is not known. This sample gives 150,000 to 200,000 clones in total; 80% of them show up just once. 0.5% to 0.8% of the sample is taken by the ten largest. The sample consisted of PBMCs. These TCRs come from a boy between 10 and 17 years old in good health and CMV-seronegative.

J is TRBJ2-1 and V is TRBV6-6, with TRBD1 matching over 9 bases. Germline V gene lookup returns CDR1 MNHNY and CDR2 SVGAGI (reference sequence). The CDR3 contains 13 residues. With 10 bases clipped from V and 7 bases from J, the junction kept 8 bases outside the gene matches. The CDR3 DNA reads TGTGCCATCCTGGGGACAGGGAATAATGAGCAGTTCTTC. Encoded protein: CAILGTGNNEQFF.

The chain links TRBV27 to TRBJ2-2; a possible D gene is TRBD2 (6 bases). Per the germline V gene, CDR1 is MNHEY and CDR2 is SMNVEV (reference sequence). The V gene lost 5 bases and the J gene lost 2 bases, with 15 bases spanning the gap. The CDR3 is made up of 16 amino acids. CDR3 amino acids: CASSPWSSANTGELFF. CDR3 DNA sequence: TGTGCCAGCAGTCCCTGGTCTAGCGCAAACACCGGGGAGCTGTTTTTT.

The CDR3: CASSRDRGHTGELFF. CDR3 DNA: TGTGCCAGCAGCCGGGACAGGGGTCACACCGGGGAGCTGTTTTTT. V usage is TRBV2 and J usage is TRBJ2-2, with TRBD1 identical over 10 bases. Trimming cost V 6 bases and J 3 bases; bases outside gene matches: 4. Germline V gives CDR1 SNHLY, CDR2 FYNNEI. The CDR3 is 15 residues long. Together with reference TRBV2 and TRBJ2-2, the CDR3 gives the full variable domain: EPEVTQTPSHQVTQMGQEVILRCVPISNHLYFYWYRQILGQKVEFLVSFYNNEISEKSEIFDDQFSVERPDGSNFTLKIRSTKLEDSAMYFCASSRDRGHTGELFFGEGSRLTVL.

This clone was observed a few times. This chain joins TRBV15 and TRBJ2-1, with 9 bases matching TRBD2. This CDR3 has 14 amino acids. V gave up 7 bases and J gave up 8 bases; unmatched junction bases: 9. Germline CDR1 reads LNHNV; CDR2 reads YYDKDF (reference sequence). DNA for the CDR3: TGTGCCACCAACCCTAGCGGGGCGTGGGATGAGCAGTTCTTC. It encodes CATNPSGAWDEQFF. The full variable domain, rest sourced from reference TRBV15 and TRBJ2-1, is DAMVIQNPRYQVTQFGKPVTLSCSQTLNHNVMYWYQQKSSQAPKLLFHYYDKDFNNEADTPDNFQSRRPNTSFCFLDIRSPGLGDTAMYLCATNPSGAWDEQFFGPGTRLTVL.

The chain couples TRBV6-4 to TRBJ2-1; D possibly corresponds to TRBD1 (5 bases). Trimming took off 4 bases at V and 3 bases at J, with 7 bases between the two ends. The CDR3 covers 13 residues. CDR1 and CDR2 (germline): MRHNA, SNTAGT. CDR3 nucleotides: TGTGCCAGCAGTGCAACAGGCTACAATGAGCAGTTCTTC. This encodes CASSATGYNEQFF.

The chain uses TRBV6-6 and TRBJ2-1, with D maybe TRBD2 (6 bases). Deletions cut 5 bases from V and 5 bases from J, with 10 bases between. Germline V gene lookup returns CDR1 MNHNY and CDR2 SVGAGI (reference sequence). The CDR3 length is 13 residues. The CDR3 sequence is CASSLSGHNEQFF. CDR3 in DNA: TGTGCCAGCAGTCTTAGCGGTCACAATGAGCAGTTCTTC.

The CDR3 DNA reads as TGCGCCAGCAGCCCCCTAGCTAGCGACGAGCAGTACTTC. Translated: CASSPLASDEQYF. The chain joins TRBV4-1 to TRBJ2-7, with D maybe TRBD2 (6 bases). CDR3 length equals 13 residues. Trimming shortened V by 4 bases and J by 5 bases, and 12 bases separated the two germline ends. Germline lookup yields CDR1 MGHRA and CDR2 YSYEKL.

The J gene is TRBJ1-5, the V gene TRBV14; 7 bases map to TRBD1. From germline, CDR1 is SGHDN and CDR2 FVKESK. After removal of 4 bases from V and 3 bases from J, the junction contained 3 bases not matched to a gene. CDR3 length: 14 residues. CDR3 sequence: CASSPTGDNQPQHF. CDR3 DNA: TGTGCCAGCAGCCCAACAGGGGACAATCAGCCCCAGCATTTT. Complete variable domain (other parts from reference TRBV14 and TRBJ1-5): EAGVTQFPSHSVIEKGQTVTLRCDPISGHDNLYWYRRVMGKEIKFLLHFVKESKQDESGMPNNRFLAERTGGTYSTLKVQPAELEDSGVYFCASSPTGDNQPQHFGDGTRLSIL.

CDR3 region: CASSGTSGGALLAETQYF. The CDR3 region has the DNA TGTGCCAGCAGTGGGACTAGCGGGGGGGCTCTTCTTGCAGAGACCCAGTACTTC. The chain joins TRBV6-1 to TRBJ2-5; TRBD2 matches 15 bases. J was trimmed by 4 bases and V by 4 bases; bases with no gene match: 10. Germline CDR1 MNHNS, CDR2 SASEGT. This CDR3 contains 18 residues.

The chain combines TRBV30 with TRBJ1-1, with 7 bases aligning to TRBD1. The CDR3 covers 17 residues. CDR1 is GTSNPN and CDR2 is SVGIG in the germline V gene (reference sequence). V lost 0 bases, J lost 0 bases, and 10 bases stayed unmatched. CDR3 loop: CAWSVRGGAGVNTEAFF. The CDR3, as DNA: TGTGCCTGGAGTGTACGAGGGGGCGCTGGGGTGAACACTGAAGCTTTCTTT. Using reference TRBV30 and TRBJ1-1 for the parts outside the CDR3, the full variable domain is SQTIHQWPATLVQPVGSPLSLECTVEGTSNPNLYWYRQAAGRGLQLLFYSVGIGQISSEVPQNLSASRPQDRQFILSSKKLLLSDSGFYLCAWSVRGGAGVNTEAFFGQGTRLTVV.

This chain joins TRBV4-1 and TRBJ2-2; the D gene is possibly TRBD1 (6 bases). The CDR3 sequence is 14 residues long. With 3 bases removed from V and 8 bases from J, the gap between germline ends came to 13 bases. Germline V CDR1 and CDR2: MGHRA, YSYEKL. The chain's CDR3 is CASSQLGGTGELFF. DNA for the CDR3: TGCGCCAGCAGCCAGCTAGGGGGAACGGGGGAGCTGTTTTTT.

The chain links TRBV19 to TRBJ1-5; tentative D call: TRBD1 (5 bases). Germline CDR1 is LNHDA and CDR2 is SQIVND (reference sequence). This CDR3 region has 15 residues. V was cut by 7 bases and J by 0 bases, with 13 bases left in between. CDR3 bases: TGTGCCAGTATCCAGACAGCTTATAGCAATCAGCCCCAGCATTTT. Its protein product is CASIQTAYSNQPQHF.

The rearrangement uses TRBV11-2 and TRBJ2-3; TRBD2 matches 7 bases. The germline V gene has CDR1 SGHAT and CDR2 FQNNGV. J was trimmed by 7 bases and V by 1 base; bases with no gene match: 5. CDR3 length: 14 amino acids. The CDR3 bases are TGTGCCAGCAGCTTAGTTGGGACTATAAATACGCAGTATTTT. Its translation: CASSLVGTINTQYF.

CDR3 nucleotide sequence: TGTGCCAGCAGCGCGGACAGGGTCGGGAACACTGAAGCTTTCTTT. It codes for CASSADRVGNTEAFF. The genes are TRBV5-5 and TRBJ1-1; 8 nucleotides match TRBD1. V dropped 4 bases and J dropped 1; count of bases not matched to a gene: 6. The CDR3 loop spans 15 amino acids. CDR1 and CDR2 from the germline V gene are SGHKS and YYEKEE (reference sequence).

The chain carries TRBV16 and TRBJ2-7; possible D gene TRBD1, 5 bases. CDR3 length equals 13 residues. Trimming took off 6 bases at V and 7 bases at J, with 16 bases between the two ends. Germline lookup yields CDR1 KGHSY and CDR2 FQNENV. The CDR3 region has the DNA TGTGCCAGCAGACCCGTAACAGGTGAGGAGCAGTACTTC. Its protein is CASRPVTGEEQYF.

The chain combines TRBV5-4 with TRBJ2-7; the match to TRBD2 covers 8 bases. Germline CDR1 SGHNT, CDR2 YYREEE (reference sequence). This CDR3 has 15 amino acids. The ends lost 0 bases at V and 0 bases at J; junction bases unmatched: 2. CDR3 residues: CASSLDSGISYEQYF. Written as DNA, the CDR3 is TGTGCCAGCAGCTTGGATAGCGGGATCTCCTACGAGCAGTACTTC.

The V call is TRBV5-4, the J call TRBJ1-3; D is perhaps TRBD1 (6 bases). CDR1 is SGHNT and CDR2 is YYREEE in the germline V gene (reference sequence). Trimming stripped 1 base from V and 7 bases from J, with 12 bases between. The CDR3 spans 14 residues. As DNA, the CDR3 is TGTGCCAGCAGCTTGAACAGGGAAGGCAACACCATATATTTT. It encodes CASSLNREGNTIYF.

The rearrangement joins TRBV6-4 to TRBJ2-2; D remains ambiguous. CDR3 size: 14 residues. Germline CDR1 is MRHNA and CDR2 is SNTAGT. V was cut by 4 bases and J by 1 base, with 7 bases left in between. CDR3 sequence: CASSGERNTGELFF. CDR3 nucleotide sequence: TGTGCCAGCAGTGGTGAGAGGAACACCGGGGAGCTGTTTTTT.

V gene TRBV6-6 combines with J gene TRBJ2-7; 7 nucleotides align to TRBD2. The CDR3 has 14 residues. The V gene's germline CDR1 is MNHNY and CDR2 SVGAGI (reference sequence). J gave up 0 bases and V 3 bases, and 2 bases lay outside the gene matches. The CDR3 loop is CASSYGDYSYEQYF. The CDR3 DNA sequence: TGTGCCAGCAGTTATGGGGACTACTCCTACGAGCAGTACTTC.

The CDR3 is CAIRGWDEQYF. CDR3 coding DNA: TGTGCCATCCGGGGTTGGGACGAGCAGTACTTC. V and J are TRBV10-3 and TRBJ2-7, with D tentatively TRBD2 (5 bases). Trimming pared 8 bases from V and 5 bases from J, leaving 10 bases between. CDR3 length equals 11 residues. Germline loops: CDR1 ENHRY, CDR2 SYGVKD.

The chain joins TRBV2 to TRBJ1-5; a possible D gene is TRBD1 (6 bases). Germline values: CDR1 SNHLY, CDR2 FYNNEI. The CDR3 runs to 14 residues. V gave up 3 bases and J gave up 4 bases, with 10 bases separating them. This CDR3 is CASSDETGNQPQHF. The CDR3 DNA sequence: TGTGCCAGCAGTGATGAGACAGGAAATCAGCCCCAGCATTTT.

This clone appeared a single time. The chain uses TRBV29-1 and TRBJ1-2; the D is unclear. The V end was cut by 0 bases, the J end by 4 bases, with 18 bases between. Germline V lookup: CDR1 SQVTM, CDR2 ANQGSEA. The CDR3 spans 16 residues. The CDR3 loop is CSVEDSNLLEAYGYTF. In DNA, the CDR3 is TGCAGCGTTGAAGATTCTAACCTTCTCGAAGCCTATGGCTACACCTTC.

The rearrangement joins TRBV10-1 to TRBJ1-1; TRBD1 matches 7 bases. The CDR3 is 15 amino acids. V shed 4 bases and J 1 base; nucleotides not matched to a gene: 6. Germline CDR1 reads WNHNN; CDR2 reads SYGVQD (reference sequence). The CDR3 reads CASSVPGGWNTEAFF. For the CDR3, the DNA is TGCGCCAGCAGTGTCCCAGGGGGTTGGAACACTGAAGCTTTCTTT.

The chain recombines TRBV5-4 with TRBJ1-1; D might be TRBD1 (5 bases). Deletions cut 2 bases from V and 1 base from J, with 12 bases between. The CDR3 totals 15 residues. Per the germline V gene, CDR1 is SGHNT and CDR2 is YYREEE (reference sequence). CDR3 sequence reads: CASSFLRGRNTEAFF. The CDR3 DNA reads TGTGCCAGCAGCTTTTTAAGGGGCCGGAACACTGAAGCTTTCTTT.

The chain has TRBV18 and TRBJ2-7, with 14 bases aligning to TRBD2. Germline V gene data show CDR1 as KGHSH and CDR2 as LQKENI. The CDR3 has 15 amino acids. Losses at the gene ends were 4 bases for V and 8 bases for J; bases not matched to a gene: 7. This CDR3 reads CASSRPGLAGAKQYF. CDR3 DNA sequence: TGTGCCAGCTCACGTCCGGGACTAGCGGGAGCTAAGCAGTACTTC.

The V and J genes are TRBV7-2 and TRBJ1-2, with unresolved D. Trimming stripped 5 bases from V and 4 bases from J, with 20 bases between. This CDR3 has 16 amino acids. Looked up from germline, CDR1 is SGHTA and CDR2 is FQGNSA. CDR3 sequence (DNA): TGTGCCAGCAGCCCGAGCAGCGGGGTTAATTTCTATGGCTACACCTTC. It translates to CASSPSSGVNFYGYTF. The full variable domain, completed using reference TRBV7-2 and TRBJ1-2, is GAGVSQSPSNKVTEKGKDVELRCDPISGHTALYWYRQSLGQGLEFLIYFQGNSAPDKSGLPSDRFSAERTGGSVSTLTIQRTQQEDSAVYLCASSPSSGVNFYGYTFGSGTRLTVV.

The V and J genes are TRBV6-5 and TRBJ1-2; D gene uncertain. Germline V lookup: CDR1 MNHEY, CDR2 SVGAGI. The ends were cut back, 0 bases at V and 3 bases at J, with 11 bases in the middle. The CDR3 is made up of 15 amino acids. The CDR3 nucleotides read TGTGCCAGCAGTTACTCCCACCTGAGCCACTATGGCTACACCTTC. It specifies CASSYSHLSHYGYTF.

The chain recombines TRBV12-5 with TRBJ1-1; D gene uncertain. The CDR3 length is 14 residues. V lost 1 base to trimming and J lost 0 bases, with 6 bases between them. Looked up from germline, CDR1 is LGHNT and CDR2 is FRNRAP. The CDR3 is CASGLAELNTEAFF. The CDR3 nucleotides read TGTGCTAGTGGTTTGGCAGAATTGAACACTGAAGCTTTCTTT.

The chain uses TRBV7-8 and TRBJ1-5; D is ambiguous. CDR3 length: 19 amino acids. Germline CDR1 and CDR2: SGHVS and FQNEAQ. V was trimmed by 5 bases and J by 5 bases, leaving 28 bases between them. The CDR3 region is CASSPSPGAPTVIHQPQHF. The CDR3 DNA is TGTGCCAGCAGCCCATCACCGGGAGCTCCAACGGTGATTCATCAGCCCCAGCATTTT.

As concerns this clone: Other DNA variants within this sample encode the same CDR3. The chain combines TRBV14 with TRBJ2-7; a weak D match, TRBD2 (7 bases). Germline V gives CDR1 SGHDN, CDR2 FVKESK. Trimming stripped 1 base from V and 3 bases from J, with 13 bases between. The CDR3 contains 15 residues. The CDR3 coding sequence is TGTGCCAGCAGCCAAGTCGGGGGGCCGTTCTACGAGCAGTACTTC. Protein product: CASSQVGGPFYEQYF.